The source of this T cell receptor (beta chain) is a study of identical twins. General study findings and limits: The more abundant beta clonotypes in cord blood had fewer insertions, and memory repertoires did not show this. Within monozygotic twins, out-of-frame TCR alpha sharing was underestimated by the models.

This clonotype was counted a single time. The antigen is unknown. Template switching (which added a universal primer site) was used, and cDNA carried unique molecular identifiers. TCRdb ran MiXCR on the 5' RACE reads and lists one entry per CDR3 protein. Of about 430,000 distinct CDR3 sequences listed, roughly 18% were seen once; the top ten hold 9.5% to 15%. Specimen: naive T cells sorted from blood. The source of this sequence is a man over 45 in good health.

The CDR3: CATSYDRRNVLTF. The CDR3 DNA is TGTGCCACCAGCTACGACAGGCGCAACGTCCTGACTTTC. V usage is TRBV15 and J usage is TRBJ2-6, with D possibly matching TRBD1 (6 bases). The CDR3 is 13 amino acids. Per germline, CDR1 LNHNV and CDR2 YYDKDF (reference sequence). The V end was cut by 5 bases, the J end by 9 bases, with 11 bases between.